Each of the 17 T cell receptor beta chains below was sequenced from the same sample in a study of shared clonotypes between healthy human individuals. Method: immunoSEQ multiplex PCR; TCRdb's copy keeps in-frame clones and lacks some. This table has roughly 2.6 million clones, roughly 92% appearing once. The sample consisted of naive CD4+ T cells sorted from blood. As to subset: CD45RA+ positively selected. Every receptor here comes from a man aged 18 to 30 in good health.

About this clone itself: The same CDR3 is also encoded by other DNA sequences in this sample. The chain is built from TRBV4-1 and TRBJ2-2; D is perhaps TRBD2 (5 bases). The V end lost 4 bases, the J end lost 0 bases, and 15 bases lay between the germline ends. CDR3 length equals 17 residues. Germline V CDR1 and CDR2: MGHRA, YSYEKL. CDR3 protein: CASSPRGGGPNTGELFF. CDR3 DNA: TGCGCCAGCAGCCCCCGTGGAGGCGGACCGAACACCGGGGAGCTGTTTTTT.

The chain uses TRBV10-3 and TRBJ1-6, with 8 nucleotides matching TRBD1. V shed 4 bases and J 0 bases; nucleotides not matched to a gene: 8. Germline V CDR1 and CDR2: ENHRY, SYGVKD. This CDR3 spans 18 amino acids. The CDR3 protein is CAISVGQGGSSYNSPLHF. CDR3 DNA sequence: TGTGCCATCAGTGTAGGACAGGGAGGAAGCTCCTATAATTCACCCCTCCACTTT.

With respect to this clone: The same CDR3 is also encoded by other DNA sequences in this sample. The V call is TRBV7-9, the J call TRBJ2-7; D not certain. The germline gives CDR1 SEHNR, CDR2 FQNEAQ (reference sequence). With 1 base removed from V and 0 bases from J, the gap between germline ends came to 7 bases. The CDR3 is 14 amino acids. CDR3 sequence (DNA): TGTGCCAGCAGCTTAGGCAAGAGCTCCTACGAGCAGTACTTC. Amino acids: CASSLGKSSYEQYF.

The rearrangement links TRBV18 to TRBJ1-1; 7 nucleotides align to TRBD1. After removal of 6 bases from V and 3 bases from J, the junction contained 4 bases not matched to a gene. In germline, CDR1 is KGHSH, CDR2 LQKENI. The CDR3 has 13 amino acids. CDR3 DNA sequence: TGTGCCAGCTCCCGGGACAGCTACACTGAAGCTTTCTTT. Encoded protein: CASSRDSYTEAFF.

The V gene is TRBV10-1, the J gene TRBJ2-7, with D possibly TRBD2 on 5 matching bases. Germline lookup yields CDR1 WNHNN and CDR2 SYGVQD (reference sequence). V was shortened by 3 bases and J by 4 bases, with 16 bases between the two germline ends. CDR3 length: 15 residues. CDR3 amino acids: CASSDTRHGLYEQYF. The CDR3 DNA is TGCGCCAGCAGTGACACCCGACACGGACTTTACGAGCAGTACTTC.

Concerning this clone: This specimen includes other DNA sequences encoding the same CDR3. The chain combines TRBV19 with TRBJ1-1; 7 positions agree with TRBD1. The trim removed 3 bases at V and 4 bases at J, leaving 5 bases unmatched. Germline V gene data show CDR1 as LNHDA and CDR2 as SQIVND (reference sequence). This CDR3 has 14 amino acids. This CDR3 is CASSITGAGTEAFF. DNA of the CDR3: TGTGCCAGTAGTATCACAGGGGCGGGCACTGAAGCTTTCTTT. Looking up the rest from reference TRBV19 and TRBJ1-1 gives the full variable domain: DGGITQSPKYLFRKEGQNVTLSCEQNLNHDAMYWYRQDPGQGLRLIYYSQIVNDFQKGDIAEGYSVSREKKESFPLTVTSAQKNPTAFYLCASSITGAGTEAFFGQGTRLTVV.

The chain has TRBV10-3 and TRBJ2-5; TRBD2 agrees at 11 bases. This CDR3 comprises 18 residues. The V and J ends lost 3 bases and 2 bases, in that order; junction bases with no gene match: 11. Germline V gene sequence: CDR1 ENHRY, CDR2 SYGVKD. In DNA form, the CDR3 reads TGTGCCATCAGTGATGAGAGACTAGCGGGAACCCCTCAAGAGACCCAGTACTTC. This sequence encodes CAISDERLAGTPQETQYF.

CDR3 bases: TGTGCCACCCCCGGCCGGGGCGGAACTGAAGCTTTCTTT. This translates into CATPGRGGTEAFF. This rearrangement joins TRBV2 to TRBJ1-1; a weak D match, TRBD1 (5 bases). The germline CDR1 and CDR2 sequences are SNHLY and FYNNEI. V lost 10 bases, J lost 5 bases, and 17 bases lay in between. This CDR3 has 13 residues.

The CDR3 protein is CASSPVLGDTQYF. The CDR3 DNA sequence: TGTGCCAGCTCACCGGTCCTCGGAGATACGCAGTATTTT. V usage is TRBV18 and J usage is TRBJ2-3; no definite D call. Germline V gene lookup returns CDR1 KGHSH and CDR2 LQKENI. This CDR3 spans 13 amino acids. V dropped 3 bases and J dropped 5 bases, with 9 bases sitting between them.

This clone came up once. The V gene is TRBV2, the J gene TRBJ2-7; maybe TRBD1 (5 bases). Per the germline V gene, CDR1 is SNHLY and CDR2 is FYNNEI. CDR3 length: 12 amino acids. V lost 6 bases, J lost 5 bases, and 11 bases lay in between. Here the CDR3 reads CASRTVAHEQYF. In DNA, the CDR3 is TGTGCCAGCAGGACAGTCGCCCACGAGCAGTACTTC.

The J gene is TRBJ2-3, the V gene TRBV10-3, with D tentatively TRBD2 (7 bases). Germline V gene data show CDR1 as ENHRY and CDR2 as SYGVKD. The CDR3 extends over 15 amino acids. Trimming left V 10 bases short and J 4 bases short, with 21 bases between. DNA of the CDR3: TGTGCCACCACCGGGGGCGGGAGTGTAGCAGATACGCAGTATTTT. It specifies CATTGGGSVADTQYF.

V and J are TRBV27 and TRBJ1-1, with 7 bases aligning to TRBD1. This CDR3 is 14 amino acids long. V gave up 2 bases and J gave up 6 bases; unmatched junction bases: 6. Per the germline V gene, CDR1 is MNHEY and CDR2 is SMNVEV (reference sequence). The CDR3 DNA sequence: TGTGCCAGCAGTTTAGGAAGGGGGCTCGCTGAAGCTTTCTTT. Its protein is CASSLGRGLAEAFF.

The V gene is TRBV9, the J gene TRBJ2-1; D remains ambiguous. Germline assignment: CDR1 SGDLS and CDR2 YYNGEE. V dropped 3 bases and J dropped 1 base, with 8 bases sitting between them. The CDR3 runs 14 residues. The CDR3 region has the DNA TGTGCCAGCAGCGGAGTCACATCCTACAATGAGCAGTTCTTC. Protein: CASSGVTSYNEQFF.

The chain couples TRBV5-6 to TRBJ2-1, with a possible D match to TRBD1 (5 bases). Germline V gives CDR1 SGHDT, CDR2 YYEEEE. CDR3 length: 12 amino acids. Trimming took 3 bases from V and 6 from J, leaving 7 bases between them. The CDR3 DNA follows: TGTGCCAGCAGCTGGGGCGTCAATGAGCAGTTCTTC. Translating gives CASSWGVNEQFF. The variable domain in full, with the rest retrieved from reference TRBV5-6 and TRBJ2-1, is DAGVTQSPTHLIKTRGQQVTLRCSPKSGHDTVSWYQQALGQGPQFIFQYYEEEERQRGNFPDRFSGHQFPNYSSELNVNALLLGDSALYLCASSWGVNEQFFGPGTRLTVL.

In its sample, this clone was seen once. CDR3 bases: TGTGCCTGGAGTGAGAGGGGGGCTGAAGCTTTCTTT. This codes for CAWSERGAEAFF. The chain couples TRBV30 to TRBJ1-1, with D perhaps TRBD1 (6 bases). Between the trimmed V and J ends, which lost 1 base and 6 bases, there was a span of 9 bases. The CDR3 extends over 12 amino acids. In germline, CDR1 is GTSNPN, CDR2 SVGIG (reference sequence). Full variable domain (rest looked up from reference TRBV30 and TRBJ1-1): SQTIHQWPATLVQPVGSPLSLECTVEGTSNPNLYWYRQAAGRGLQLLFYSVGIGQISSEVPQNLSASRPQDRQFILSSKKLLLSDSGFYLCAWSERGAEAFFGQGTRLTVV.

This clone was found once. The chain is built from TRBV4-1 and TRBJ2-1, with TRBD2 identical over 11 bases. The V gene's germline CDR1 is MGHRA and CDR2 YSYEKL. This CDR3 comprises 18 residues. With V trimmed by 1 base and J by 7 bases, 12 bases remained unmatched. The CDR3 DNA reads as TGCGCCAGCAGCCAAGGTAGCGGGGGGGCCTCTATGTTGAATGAGCAGTTCTTC. Translating it yields CASSQGSGGASMLNEQFF.

This rearrangement joins TRBV7-3 to TRBJ2-7, with D possibly being TRBD2 (6 bases). This CDR3 spans 17 amino acids. Trimming took off 0 bases at V and 2 bases at J, with 17 bases between the two ends. Per germline, CDR1 SGHTA and CDR2 FQGTGA. DNA for the CDR3: TGTGCCAGCAGCTTAACGGGAACTAGCCTAGCTCCCTACGAGCAGTACTTC. This sequence encodes CASSLTGTSLAPYEQYF.